These 23 T cell receptor beta chains were all obtained from the same sample, sequenced in a study of T cell responses to AZD1222 COVID-19 vaccine. The method was immunoSEQ multiplex PCR; TCRdb's version includes in-frame clones alone and lacks a portion of them. Found here are approximately 150,000 clones, approximately 90% of them singletons; the top ten hold 2.2%. This sample comprised peripheral blood, obtained on day 0 of AZD1222 vaccination. Every receptor here comes from an adult in good health.

The chain couples TRBV2 to TRBJ1-1; D is unresolved. The CDR3 extends over 12 amino acids. Germline values: CDR1 SNHLY, CDR2 FYNNEI. V lost 2 bases and J 7 bases, leaving 8 bases between the germline ends. Here the CDR3 DNA reads TGTGCCAGCAGTGAAAAATGGGGTGAAGCTTTCTTT. It codes for CASSEKWGEAFF.

This chain uses TRBV7-2 with TRBJ2-5; tentatively, D is TRBD2 (7 bases). The V and J ends lost 0 bases and 2 bases respectively, with 13 bases between them. Germline V gene lookup returns CDR1 SGHTA and CDR2 FQGNSA. This CDR3 spans 16 amino acids. This CDR3 reads CASSLARGRGQETQYF. CDR3 DNA sequence: TGTGCCAGCAGCTTAGCCCGGGGGCGGGGGCAAGAGACCCAGTACTTC.

In the case of this clone: A junction end diverges from the germline sequence, so it may reflect a read error. The chain has TRBV29-1 and TRBJ1-2, with D unclear. The germline V gene encodes CDR1 SQVTM and CDR2 ANQGSEA. This CDR3 has 8 amino acids. The CDR3 bases are TGCAGCGTTGGGGCGCAAGAATTC. Translation: CSVGAQEF.

The rearrangement joins TRBV6-5 to TRBJ1-4; D is perhaps TRBD1 (6 bases). Trimming removed 3 bases from V and 4 bases from J, with 9 bases in between. This CDR3 region has 14 residues. Germline CDR1 is MNHEY and CDR2 is SVGAGI. The CDR3 DNA sequence: TGTGCCAGCAGTTATCAGGGGAGTAATGAAAAACTGTTTTTT. Amino acid sequence: CASSYQGSNEKLFF.

The V gene is TRBV19, the J gene TRBJ1-1, with a weak D call TRBD1 (6 bases). The CDR3 consists of 15 residues. Germline values: CDR1 LNHDA, CDR2 SQIVND (reference sequence). Deletions cut 3 bases from V and 2 bases from J, with 13 bases between. The CDR3 region has the DNA TGTGCCAGTAGTATCTTTCGACAGGCCAACACTGAAGCTTTCTTT. This codes for CASSIFRQANTEAFF.

Remarks on this clone: Different DNA sequences within this sample yield the same CDR3. The chain is built from TRBV19 and TRBJ1-5; D ambiguous. The CDR3 has 10 residues. Germline values: CDR1 LNHDA, CDR2 SQIVND (reference sequence). The V gene lost 8 bases and the J gene lost 5 bases, with 4 bases spanning the gap. The CDR3 DNA follows: TGTGCCAGTGGATATCAGCCCCAGCATTTT. Protein: CASGYQPQHF.

V gene TRBV6-5 combines with J gene TRBJ1-6, with D hard to call. This CDR3 comprises 13 residues. Looked up from germline, CDR1 is MNHEY and CDR2 is SVGAGI. Trimming removed 7 bases at V and 11 bases at J, with 15 bases between. CDR3 sequence (DNA): TGTGCCAGCAAAACAGCCCCTGAGACACCCCTCCACTTT. It encodes CASKTAPETPLHF.

The J gene is TRBJ2-7, the V gene TRBV28; no reliable D call. There are 15 residues in the CDR3. V lost 5 bases and J lost 3, with 17 bases in between. CDR1 and CDR2 from the germline V gene are MDHEN and SYDVKM. CDR3 coding DNA: TGTGCCAGCAGTCCCCCCCCGGTCATGGTCTACGAGCAGTACTTC. Its protein is CASSPPPVMVYEQYF.

This clone was observed once. V usage is TRBV9 and J usage is TRBJ1-3, with D possibly being TRBD1 (6 bases). The V and J ends lost 1 base and 2 bases respectively, with 25 bases between them. The CDR3 contains 20 residues. Germline assignment: CDR1 SGDLS and CDR2 YYNGEE. The CDR3 loop reads CASSVSPLTGTLATGNTIYF. DNA of the CDR3: TGTGCCAGCAGCGTAAGTCCTCTAACCGGGACACTTGCGACTGGAAACACCATATATTTT.

The V call is TRBV10-3, the J call TRBJ1-3; no clear D. The germline gives CDR1 ENHRY, CDR2 SYGVKD. This CDR3 spans 12 amino acids. V shed 10 bases and J shed 0 bases, with 7 bases lying between them. The CDR3 region is CATRTSGNTIYF. Written as DNA, the CDR3 is TGTGCCACCCGAACCTCTGGAAACACCATATATTTT.

This chain uses TRBV7-2 with TRBJ1-6; TRBD1 is a possible D gene (6 bases). The germline CDR1 and CDR2 sequences are SGHTA and FQGNSA. The CDR3 totals 14 residues. V lost 4 bases, J lost 9 bases, and 13 bases lay in between. Here the CDR3 reads CASSSTGRVSPLHF. CDR3 nucleotide sequence: TGTGCCAGCAGCTCGACAGGCAGAGTTTCACCCCTCCACTTT.

This clone was observed a single time. The chain has TRBV6-5 and TRBJ1-5; D remains unclear. Per germline, CDR1 MNHEY and CDR2 SVGAGI. The length of the CDR3 is 13 residues. Trimming removed 2 bases from V and 8 bases from J, with 10 bases in between. The CDR3 coding sequence is TGTGCCAGCAGTTACGGCGGGGTTAAGCCCCAGCATTTT. Its protein product is CASSYGGVKPQHF.

The J gene is TRBJ2-5, the V gene TRBV13; 10 bases map to TRBD1. CDR3 size: 16 residues. Germline values: CDR1 PRHDT, CDR2 FYEKMQ (reference sequence). Trimming at V came to 5 bases and at J to 4 bases, leaving 10 bases not matched to a gene. CDR3 in amino acids: CASSDPGTGEGETQYF. CDR3 nucleotides: TGTGCCAGCAGCGACCCCGGGACAGGGGAGGGAGAGACCCAGTACTTC.

This sequence joins TRBV14 and TRBJ2-7; D unclear. The germline CDR1 and CDR2 sequences are SGHDN and FVKESK. The CDR3 totals 12 residues. V shed 1 base and J shed 4 bases, with 5 bases lying between them. This CDR3 reads CASSQAGYEQYF. The CDR3 DNA is TGTGCCAGCAGCCAAGCTGGGTACGAGCAGTACTTC.

V usage is TRBV27 and J usage is TRBJ2-7; no firm D call. The CDR3 spans 13 residues. Germline loops: CDR1 MNHEY, CDR2 SMNVEV (reference sequence). V was pared by 6 bases and J by 5 bases, with 14 bases between. The CDR3 sequence is CASSVLYGNEQYF. For the CDR3, the DNA is TGTGCCAGCAGCGTGTTGTACGGCAACGAGCAGTACTTC.

In this sample, this clone turned up a few times. The chain is built from TRBV7-9 and TRBJ2-7; D perhaps matches TRBD1 (5 bases). V was cut by 3 bases and J by 2 bases, with 11 bases left in between. The CDR3 has 14 amino acids. Germline CDR1 SEHNR, CDR2 FQNEAQ (reference sequence). The CDR3 DNA sequence: TGTGCCAGCAGCTTGTGGGGCACAACCTACGAGCAGTACTTC. Its protein is CASSLWGTTYEQYF. Filled out from reference TRBV7-9 and TRBJ2-7, the complete variable domain reads DTGVSQNPRHKITKRGQNVTFRCDPISEHNRLYWYRQTLGQGPEFLTYFQNEAQLEKSRLLSDRFSAERPKGSFSTLEIQRTEQGDSAMYLCASSLWGTTYEQYFGPGTRLTVT.

This clone was observed once. The rearrangement links TRBV6-6 to TRBJ1-6; 7 bases map to TRBD1. This CDR3 contains 15 residues. Germline CDR1 reads MNHNY; CDR2 reads SVGAGI (reference sequence). V shed 5 bases, J shed 9 bases, and the junction held 10 bases outside the gene matches. The CDR3 region is CASSHDRVTSSPLHF. The CDR3 DNA reads TGTGCCAGCAGTCACGACAGGGTGACTAGTTCACCCCTCCACTTT.

In DNA, the CDR3 is TGTGCCAGCAGCCGGGACGGAAACAATCAGCCCCAGCATTTT. Its translation: CASSRDGNNQPQHF. The chain is built from TRBV7-2 and TRBJ1-5, with D perhaps TRBD1 (5 bases). The germline V and J ends were trimmed by 5 bases and 3 bases, with 11 bases remaining between them. The CDR3 runs 14 residues. The V gene's germline CDR1 is SGHTA and CDR2 FQGNSA. The full variable domain, its missing parts supplied by reference TRBV7-2 and TRBJ1-5, is GAGVSQSPSNKVTEKGKDVELRCDPISGHTALYWYRQSLGQGLEFLIYFQGNSAPDKSGLPSDRFSAERTGGSVSTLTIQRTQQEDSAVYLCASSRDGNNQPQHFGDGTRLSIL.

CDR3 amino acids: CASSPGTGKNIQYF. CDR3 DNA: TGTGCCAGCAGCCCCGGGACAGGAAAAAACATTCAGTACTTC. This chain joins TRBV6-5 and TRBJ2-4; 8 nucleotides agree with TRBD1. Germline V gene sequence: CDR1 MNHEY, CDR2 SVGAGI. V lost 6 bases to trimming and J lost 4 bases; unmatched junction nucleotides: 5. The CDR3 totals 14 residues.

CDR3 coding DNA: TGTGCCAGCAGCTCCAGTAGACTAAACACCGGGGAGCTGTTTTTT. Translating gives CASSSSRLNTGELFF. The V gene is TRBV28, the J gene TRBJ2-2; the D gene is possibly TRBD2 (5 bases). The germline V gene encodes CDR1 MDHEN and CDR2 SYDVKM. The V end was cut by 6 bases, the J end by 2 bases, with 13 bases between. The CDR3 runs to 15 residues.

The rearrangement joins TRBV11-3 to TRBJ2-3; 14 bases align to TRBD2. CDR3 length: 17 amino acids. Germline-derived CDR1 and CDR2 are SGHNT and YENEEA. V dropped 4 bases and J dropped 2; count of bases not matched to a gene: 5. CDR3 protein: CASSWGLAGALTDTQYF. CDR3 DNA sequence: TGTGCCAGCAGCTGGGGACTAGCGGGAGCCCTCACAGATACGCAGTATTTT.

The chain uses TRBV6-2 or TRBV6-3 and TRBJ1-5, with D unclear. CDR3 length equals 18 residues. The V end was cut by 6 bases, the J end by 6 bases, with 27 bases between. Germline CDR1 reads MNHEY; CDR2 reads SVGEGT. The DNA of the CDR3 is TGTGCCAGCAGCTTACTCCCACTATCTCCGAAATCGGGTCAGCCCCAGCATTTT. Translating gives CASSLLPLSPKSGQPQHF.

The chain combines TRBV7-2 with TRBJ1-2; TRBD1 aligns across 8 bases. Germline V lookup: CDR1 SGHTA, CDR2 FQGNSA. V lost 4 bases, J lost 4 bases, and 8 bases stayed unmatched. The CDR3 consists of 15 residues. The CDR3, as DNA: TGTGCCAGCAGCTCCTCAGGGGGCGCCGGCTATGGCTACACCTTC. Translating gives CASSSSGGAGYGYTF.